The following is a TCR beta chain sequence with its context. Antigen unknown. The data stem from a study of T cells after yellow fever vaccination. Study-wide results and limits: A large majority of primary-vaccination clones showed up again after the booster (approximately 95% CD4, 88% CD8). There was a possibility that FACS-sorted repertoires contained abundant clonotypes contaminating from the bulk population. Though it reached lower strength, the secondary response hit its peak faster, day 5 versus 15.

The CDR3 is made up of 12 amino acids. Germline V gene data show CDR1 as MNHEY and CDR2 as SVGAGI. V lost 6 bases to trimming and J lost 4 bases, with 4 bases between them. A process of 5'RACE template switching, which added a universal primer site and UMIs, was used to make TCR cDNA. TCRdb called the 5' RACE reads again in MiXCR, with one record for every CDR3 protein. Among about 350,000 distinct CDR3 sequences listed, approximately 8% were seen once. The gene calls are TRBV6-5 and TRBJ1-6; no reliable D call. Sequencing used PBMCs, obtained approximately 47 days after the first yellow fever vaccination. The sequence derives from a man aged 18 to 29 who received the YFV17D yellow fever vaccine. CDR3 coding DNA: TGTGCCAGCAGGTTGTATAATTCACCCCTCCACTTT. Its protein product is CASRLYNSPLHF.